The clone carrying this T cell receptor beta chain occurred a few times. Trimming removed 0 bases from V and 4 bases from J, with 16 bases in between. There are 16 residues in the CDR3. The V gene's germline CDR1 is SGHVS and CDR2 FQNEAQ. The sample comes from a study of T-cell memory formation after mild COVID-19. TCRdb fed the 5' RACE reads into MiXCR, producing one record per CDR3 protein. Of approximately 400,000 distinct CDR3 sequences listed, roughly 24% are singletons. Sample: PBMCs or a T cell subset sorted from them (not recorded which). This TCR was recovered from an adult woman who had mild COVID-19 (a few samples of this study predate the infection). Cell type and time point are not known. The chain employs TRBV7-8 and TRBJ2-7; maybe TRBD1 (5 bases). CDR3 sequence reads: CASSLAFRAVGYEQYF. The CDR3 coding sequence is TGTGCCAGCAGCTTAGCGTTCAGGGCCGTCGGTTACGAGCAGTACTTC.